These T cell receptor beta chains were read from a single sample in a study of radiation and T cells in renal cell carcinoma. Method: immunoSEQ multiplex PCR; TCRdb's copy keeps in-frame clones and lacks some. The data hold about 59,000 clones, with over 70% observed a single time. The source material was blood, sampled from a patient whose treatment included radiotherapy and nephrectomy. The receptors shown here come from a man between 60 and 75 years old with renal cell carcinoma. Each CDR3 is given with its conserved first and last residue. D genes are given only for firm matches. The size of a clone is reported for some rows only, either as once, few or many, or as a class for expanded clones.

j_call d_call clone_size v_call cdr3_nt cdr3_aa
TRBJ1-1 NA few TRBV7-9 TGTGCCAGCAGCCCCCGGAGCATGAACACTGAAGCTTTCTTT CASSPRSMNTEAFF
TRBJ1-2 NA NA TRBV30 TGTGCCTGGAGTGCGGGCGAAAACTATGGCTACACCTTC CAWSAGENYGYTF
TRBJ2-1 TRBD2 NA TRBV5-1 TGCGCCAGCAGCTGGACCGGGACTAGCGAGAGCTCCTACAATGAGCAGTTCTTC CASSWTGTSESSYNEQFF
TRBJ1-5 NA NA TRBV5-1 TGCGCCAGCAGCTTGGACAGCAATCAGCCCCAGCATTTT CASSLDSNQPQHF
TRBJ2-7 NA NA TRBV14 TGTGCCAGCAGCCAAGAAGAGCTTACAGGTTCCTACGAGCAGTACTTC CASSQEELTGSYEQYF
TRBJ2-6 TRBD2 few TRBV7-9 TGTGCCAGCAAACAGTGGGGGCGGGAGGAGTCTGGGGCCAACGTCCTGACTTTC CASKQWGREESGANVLTF
TRBJ1-1 NA NA TRBV6-1 TGTGCCAGCAGTGAACAGGGTAGCACTGAAGCTTTCTTT CASSEQGSTEAFF
TRBJ1-5 TRBD1 NA TRBV19 TGTGCCAGTAGTTGGGACAGGGGGTTTGGGCAGCCCCAGCATTTT CASSWDRGFGQPQHF
TRBJ2-1 TRBD2 few TRBV10-2 TGCGCCAGCAGAAGGGGACTAGCGGGGTGGGGCAGCTCCTACAATGAGCAGTTCTTC CASRRGLAGWGSSYNEQFF
TRBJ2-3 TRBD2 NA TRBV6-4 TGTGCCAGCAGTGCGACTAGCGGGAGGACCGGGGGCACAGATACGCAGTATTTT CASSATSGRTGGTDTQYF
TRBJ1-6 NA NA TRBV7-3 TGTGCCAGCAGCTTACTGGCGCATGGTTCACCCCTCCACTTT CASSLLAHGSPLHF
TRBJ2-1 NA NA TRBV21-1 TGTGCCAGCAGCAAATCGAGGGTAAGGAGATACAATGAGCAGTTCTTC CASSKSRVRRYNEQFF
TRBJ1-2 TRBD1 few TRBV30 TGTGCCTGGGGACGACAGGGACTGTTTAACTATGGCTACACCTTC CAWGRQGLFNYGYTF
TRBJ2-1 TRBD1 NA TRBV9 TGTGCCACCGGGACAGGGGGGAACAATGAGCAGTTCTTC CATGTGGNNEQFF
TRBJ1-6 NA NA TRBV6-6 TGTGCCAGCAGTTACCCGAGACAACTCTATAATTCACCCCTCCACTTT CASSYPRQLYNSPLHF
TRBJ1-4 NA NA TRBV2 TGTGCCAGCAGTTCTAACTTTGACCGGACGGACAATGAAAAACTGTTTTTT CASSSNFDRTDNEKLFF
TRBJ1-5 NA NA TRBV6-1 TGTGCCAGCAGTGAAACCCAAGCCAATCAGCCCCAGCATTTT CASSETQANQPQHF
TRBJ2-3 NA NA TRBV10-3 TGTGCCACCGGACACTCCACAGATACGCAGTATTTT CATGHSTDTQYF
TRBJ2-3 TRBD2 once TRBV30 TGTGCCTGGAGTATGGTGGCGGGAGGAAGGACAGATACGCAGTATTTT CAWSMVAGGRTDTQYF
TRBJ2-1 TRBD2 few TRBV7-9 TGTGCCAGCAGCCCTAGCGGGAGTAATTTAAATGAGCAGTTCTTC CASSPSGSNLNEQFF
TRBJ1-2 NA NA TRBV19 TGTGCCAGTAGCGCTCGCGCCCGACCCACTAACTATGGCTACACCTTC CASSARARPTNYGYTF
TRBJ2-7 TRBD2 NA TRBV14 TGTGCCAGCAGCCAGGGACTAGTCTACGAGCAGTACTTC CASSQGLVYEQYF
TRBJ2-3 TRBD2 NA TRBV25-1 TGTGCCAGCAGTGCTCCCCTCCCCGGACTAGTTGAGTCAGATACGCAGTATTTT CASSAPLPGLVESDTQYF
TRBJ2-7 NA NA TRBV7-9 TGTGCCAGCAGCCCCGACCCGGGGGAGTCGCTGTACTTC CASSPDPGESLYF
TRBJ2-5 TRBD2 NA TRBV13 TGTGCCAGCAGCTTAGTCGGACTAGCGGGGGGATTCCAAGAGACCCAGTACTTC CASSLVGLAGGFQETQYF